The source of this T cell receptor (beta chain) is a study of CD8+ T cells in alopecia areata. Study background: Oral tofacitinib (5 to 10 mg twice daily) was administered to treated patients. General observations from the study: Higher clonality was seen in lesional scalp than in normal scalp, especially in alopecia totalis/universalis.

V shed 5 bases, J shed 6 bases, and the junction held 10 bases outside the gene matches. Germline CDR1 and CDR2: SEHNR and FQNEAQ (reference sequence). This CDR3 spans 14 amino acids. Isolated RNA was reverse transcribed into cDNA used as the sequencing template. TCRdb's table, derived via immunoSEQ multiplex PCR, lists solely in-frame clones and lacks some. Of some 130,000 clones listed, approximately 58% were seen once; the top ten hold less than 5.5%. Specimens obtained from alopecia areata patients comprised lesional scalp punch biopsies and peripheral blood. Comment on this clone: Its antigen is currently unknown.

The sample was CD4+ T cells sorted from blood, taken at week 0. This TCR was recovered from a human donor with alopecia areata. J is TRBJ2-7 and V is TRBV7-9; 7 bases fit TRBD1. The CDR3 here is CASSHNNDRVEQYF. The CDR3 DNA sequence: TGTGCCAGCAGCCATAACAATGACAGGGTCGAGCAGTACTTC.